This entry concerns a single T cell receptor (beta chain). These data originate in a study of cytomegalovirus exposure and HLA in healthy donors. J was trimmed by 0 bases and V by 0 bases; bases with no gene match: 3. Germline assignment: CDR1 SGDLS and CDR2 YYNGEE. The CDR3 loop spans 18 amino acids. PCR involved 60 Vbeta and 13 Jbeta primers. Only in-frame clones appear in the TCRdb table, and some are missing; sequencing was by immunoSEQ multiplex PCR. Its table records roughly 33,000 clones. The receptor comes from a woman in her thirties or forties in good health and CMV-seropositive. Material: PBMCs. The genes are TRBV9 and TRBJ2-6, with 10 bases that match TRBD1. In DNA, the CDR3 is TGTGCCAGCAGCGTAGAAGACAGGGGGCACTCTGGGGCCAACGTCCTGACTTTC. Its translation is CASSVEDRGHSGANVLTF.